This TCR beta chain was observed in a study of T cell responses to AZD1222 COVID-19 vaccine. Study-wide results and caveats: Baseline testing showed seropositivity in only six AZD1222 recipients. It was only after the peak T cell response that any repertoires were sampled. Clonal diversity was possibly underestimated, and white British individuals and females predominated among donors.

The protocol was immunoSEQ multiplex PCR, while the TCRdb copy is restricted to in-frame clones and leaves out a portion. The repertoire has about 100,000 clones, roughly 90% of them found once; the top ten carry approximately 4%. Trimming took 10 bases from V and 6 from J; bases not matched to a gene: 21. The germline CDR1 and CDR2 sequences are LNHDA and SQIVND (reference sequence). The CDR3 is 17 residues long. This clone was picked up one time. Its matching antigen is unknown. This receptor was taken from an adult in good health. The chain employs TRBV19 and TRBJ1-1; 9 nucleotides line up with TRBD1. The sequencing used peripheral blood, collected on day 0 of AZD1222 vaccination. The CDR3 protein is CATKRGLQGANNAEAFF. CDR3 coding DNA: TGTGCCACTAAAAGGGGACTACAGGGGGCTAACAACGCTGAAGCTTTCTTT.